This TCR beta chain was identified in a study of shared clonotypes between healthy human individuals. Study findings and constraints: Expectations were that clonotype sharing among donors would be affected by sequencing depth. Generation of non-shared clonotypes was less probable than generation of clonotypes shared by all four donors.

This CDR3 comprises 12 residues. CDR1 and CDR2 (germline): SQVTM, ANQGSEA. V was shortened by 7 bases and J by 3 bases, with 13 bases between the two germline ends. TCRdb's table, derived via immunoSEQ multiplex PCR, lists solely in-frame clones and lacks some. This table holds approximately 1.4 million clones, 95% to 99% found once. With regard to this clone: Its specificity is not known.

The rearrangement links TRBV29-1 to TRBJ2-7; D tentatively reads TRBD1 or TRBD2 (5 bases each). Sample: naive CD4+ T cells sorted from blood. Subset reported: CD45RA+ positively selected. The TCR was taken from a man aged 25 to 40 in good health. The CDR3 coding sequence is TGCAGCGCTCGGGACGGAGGCTACGAGCAGTACTTC. Its protein product is CSARDGGYEQYF.